Each of the 15 T cell receptor beta chains below was sequenced from the same sample in a study of regulatory T cells in long-lasting Graves disease. Arm-PCR with iRepertoire HTBI primers amplified the CDR3 regions for these TCR beta libraries. MiXCR, applied by TCRdb to the multiplex PCR reads, yields one record per CDR3 protein. The repertoire has 600,000 to 850,000 distinct CDR3 sequences, around 30% of them found once; the top ten carry around 40%. Time point in this sample: persistent/refractory GD, antithyroid drugs over 5 years with positive TRAb. Scientists built the TCR library using RNA that was extracted from PBMCs. The specimen was peripheral blood mononuclear cells (PBMCs), collected when the disease was refractory, from a patient treated with antithyroid drugs. The receptors were gathered from a female donor with Graves disease.

This clonotype was seen more than once but under ten times. V and J are TRBV6-5 and TRBJ2-2; the D gene is possibly TRBD2 (6 bases). CDR1 is MNHEY, CDR2 SVGAGI, per germline. V was pared by 0 bases and J by 4 bases, with 12 bases between. The CDR3 sequence is 16 residues long. The CDR3 loop reads CASSYSTSRSTGELFF. CDR3 in DNA: TGTGCCAGCAGTTACTCGACTAGTCGTTCCACCGGGGAGCTGTTTTTT.

CDR3 DNA sequence: TGTGCCCTACAAGATCCGAACGGGGGCGAAGCTTTCTTT. The encoded protein is CALQDPNGGEAFF. J is TRBJ1-1 and V is TRBV28; possible D gene TRBD1, 6 bases. Trimming removed 11 bases from V and 8 bases from J, with 21 bases in between. Germline V gene sequence: CDR1 MDHEN, CDR2 SYDVKM. CDR3 length equals 13 residues.

This clonotype was observed a handful of times. The DNA of the CDR3 is TGCAGTGCTAGACGGACGGGGGGACGCGGCTACACCTTC. As protein: CSARRTGGRGYTF. The chain links TRBV20-1 to TRBJ1-2; a weak D match, TRBD1 (5 bases). The CDR3 contains 13 residues. Trimming removed 2 bases at V and 8 bases at J, with 15 bases between. Germline loops: CDR1 DFQATT, CDR2 SNEGSKA (reference sequence).

This clonotype was recorded a few times. The chain joins TRBV20-1 to TRBJ1-2; 11 bases align to TRBD1. The germline V gene has CDR1 DFQATT and CDR2 SNEGSKA (reference sequence). The CDR3 sequence is 16 residues long. Trimming at V came to 2 bases and at J to 3 bases, leaving 8 bases not matched to a gene. The CDR3 loop reads CSARRMPGQGDYGYTF. DNA for the CDR3: TGCAGTGCTAGAAGGATGCCGGGACAGGGGGACTATGGCTACACCTTC.

Only a few counts were recorded for this clonotype. The V gene is TRBV7-9, the J gene TRBJ2-7; TRBD2 aligns across 10 bases. The germline CDR1 and CDR2 sequences are SEHNR and FQNEAQ (reference sequence). Germline trimming cut 3 bases from V and 0 bases from J; bases unmatched to any gene: 8. The CDR3 spans 17 residues. The CDR3 DNA reads TGTGCCAGCAGCTTTACTAGCGGGAAAACCCTCTCCTACGAGCAGTACTTC. The encoded protein is CASSFTSGKTLSYEQYF.

The sample holds a few counts of this clonotype. The V gene is TRBV6-1, the J gene TRBJ1-4; 7 bases map to TRBD1. From germline, CDR1 is MNHNS and CDR2 SASEGT. V shed 6 bases and J 10 bases; nucleotides not matched to a gene: 17. The CDR3 sequence is 16 residues long. The CDR3 DNA sequence: TGTGCCAGCAGGTCGGGTCCAGGGACAGTCGCCGGAAAACTGTTTTTT. It translates to CASRSGPGTVAGKLFF.

This clonotype has only a few counts. V and J are TRBV7-3 and TRBJ1-5; tentatively, D is TRBD1 (5 bases). CDR3 length: 14 residues. In germline, CDR1 is SGHTA, CDR2 FQGTGA. V was clipped by 1 base and J by 4 bases, with 8 bases between them. The CDR3 reads CASSLNGGNQPQHF. The CDR3 DNA reads TGTGCCAGCAGCTTAAATGGGGGAAATCAGCCCCAGCATTTT.

This clonotype was counted between two and nine times. The V gene is TRBV3-1, the J gene TRBJ2-5, with 15 bases aligning to TRBD2. Unmatched junction bases numbered 2, after V lost 2 bases and J lost 4 bases. The germline gives CDR1 LGHDT, CDR2 YNNKEL (reference sequence). The CDR3 sequence is 16 residues long. CDR3: CASSQPGLAGGETQYF. In nucleotides, the CDR3 is TGTGCCAGCAGCCAACCGGGACTAGCGGGAGGAGAGACCCAGTACTTC.

The rearrangement uses TRBV27 and TRBJ1-1, with D maybe TRBD1 (6 bases). There are 16 residues in the CDR3. The V gene's germline CDR1 is MNHEY and CDR2 SMNVEV (reference sequence). The V gene lost 4 bases and the J gene lost 6 bases, with 21 bases spanning the gap. The CDR3 bases are TGTGCCAGCAGTTCCACCGTAACAGGGCCGAAGGCTGAAGCTTTCTTT. Its translation: CASSSTVTGPKAEAFF.

V gene TRBV6-1 combines with J gene TRBJ1-1; no reliable D call. The CDR3 has 11 amino acids. CDR1 is MNHNS and CDR2 is SASEGT in the germline V gene. Trimming removed 3 bases from V and 8 bases from J, with 7 bases in between. CDR3 residues: CASSDWAEAFF. CDR3 coding DNA: TGTGCCAGCAGTGATTGGGCCGAAGCTTTCTTT.

The genes are TRBV7-9 and TRBJ2-5; 9 bases map to TRBD1. The CDR3 runs 15 residues. Germline V gene data show CDR1 as SEHNR and CDR2 as FQNEAQ (reference sequence). Trimming removed 5 bases from V and 5 bases from J; junction bases left unmatched: 9. Written as DNA, the CDR3 is TGTGCCAGCAGCCGTACAGGGGGCGCAGGGGAGACCCAGTACTTC. Protein sequence: CASSRTGGAGETQYF.

This clonotype was counted a few times. The chain recombines TRBV20-1 with TRBJ1-1; D ambiguous. The ends were cut back, 2 bases at V and 0 bases at J, with 7 bases in the middle. Germline values: CDR1 DFQATT, CDR2 SNEGSKA (reference sequence). The CDR3 spans 13 residues. The DNA for the CDR3 is TGCAGTGCTAGACCCCCTTTGAACACTGAAGCTTTCTTT. It translates to CSARPPLNTEAFF.

Of note for this clonotype: One end of the junction fails to match germline, which may point to a read error. The chain combines TRBV7-3 with TRBJ2-1; TRBD2 might be the D (6 bases). CDR1 is SGHTA, CDR2 FQGTGA, per germline. This CDR3 has 14 residues. The CDR3 DNA reads TGTGCCAGCAGTTTGCGGGACGGCTTCAATGCGCAGTTCTTC. It yields the protein CASSLRDGFNAQFF.

The V gene is TRBV27, the J gene TRBJ1-5, with 7 nucleotides matching TRBD1. This CDR3 region has 15 residues. V gave up 7 bases and J gave up 0 bases; unmatched junction bases: 6. CDR1 is MNHEY, CDR2 SMNVEV, per germline (reference sequence). Written as DNA, the CDR3 is TGTGCCAGCATGAAGGGGGCTTATAGCAATCAGCCCCAGCATTTT. This sequence encodes CASMKGAYSNQPQHF.

This clonotype has a handful of counts. The J gene is TRBJ2-7, the V gene TRBV11-2, with D possibly TRBD1 on 6 matching bases. Per germline, CDR1 SGHAT and CDR2 FQNNGV. This CDR3 is 14 amino acids long. Trimming left V 1 base short and J 5 bases short, with 12 bases between. CDR3 DNA sequence: TGTGCCAGCAGCTTAGCCCCTCAGGGGAACGAGCAGTACTTC. Residues: CASSLAPQGNEQYF.